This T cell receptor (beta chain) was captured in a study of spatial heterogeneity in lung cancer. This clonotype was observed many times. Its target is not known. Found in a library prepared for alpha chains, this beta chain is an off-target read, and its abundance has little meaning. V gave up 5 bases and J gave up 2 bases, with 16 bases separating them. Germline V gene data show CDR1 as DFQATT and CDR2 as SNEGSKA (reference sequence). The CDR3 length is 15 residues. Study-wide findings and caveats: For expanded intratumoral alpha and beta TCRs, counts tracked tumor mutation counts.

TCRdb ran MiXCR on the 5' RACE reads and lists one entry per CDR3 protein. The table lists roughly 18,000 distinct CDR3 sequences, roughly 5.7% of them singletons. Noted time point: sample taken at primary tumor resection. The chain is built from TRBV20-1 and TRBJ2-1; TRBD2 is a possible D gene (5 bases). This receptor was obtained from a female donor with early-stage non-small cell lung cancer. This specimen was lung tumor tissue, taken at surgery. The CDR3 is CSASGGGRAYNEQFF. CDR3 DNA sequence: TGCAGTGCTTCCGGCGGCGGGCGCGCCTACAATGAGCAGTTCTTC.